This T cell receptor (beta chain) was sequenced for a study of identifying expanded T cells in peripheral blood. This clone was picked up a small number of times. Sequencing was performed with immunoSEQ multiplex PCR; in TCRdb, only in-frame clones are kept and a portion is missing. The table lists approximately 86,000 clones, 80% to 90% of them singletons. Germline V gene sequence: CDR1 SGHNT, CDR2 YENEEA. This CDR3 comprises 15 residues. V was cut by 5 bases and J by 3 bases, with 17 bases left in between. Healthy donors had no documented immune events, such as infections, while sampled. The genes are TRBV11-3 and TRBJ2-7; tentatively, D is TRBD1 or TRBD2 (5 bases each). The sample comprised blood. This TCR was sampled from a person aged 18 to 69 in good health. The CDR3 protein is CASSGRGENYYEQYF. The CDR3, as DNA: TGTGCCAGCAGCGGCCGGGGCGAAAATTACTACGAGCAGTACTTC.